The subject of this entry is one TCR beta chain. This entry belongs to a study of blood T cell repertoires in COVID-19. Study in general: Some COVID-19 samples were acute and others convalescent; all came from the United States, Italy and Spain. T cells, B-cell-depleted T cells, or PBMCs provided the cDNA or gDNA that served as material.

Authors' processing steps: Nucleated cell counts were estimated from reference gene primer amplification. Profiled with immunoSEQ multiplex PCR; TCRdb holds only in-frame clones, not every one. Clone size and the V and J calls come from that table; the DNA yielded D and trimming. Counted here are around 190,000 clones, approximately 83% occurring once; the ten biggest clones make up more than 7.5%. The CDR3 runs to 15 residues. Germline CDR1 MNHEY, CDR2 SVGAGI. The ends lost 5 bases at V and 2 bases at J; junction bases unmatched: 4. Sequencing input: peripheral blood. The clonotype was recovered from a man in his fifties or sixties with active or convalescent COVID-19. The genes are TRBV6-5 and TRBJ1-5; TRBD1 aligns across 9 bases. CDR3 DNA: TGTGCCAGCAGTAAGTGGACAGGGGGCAATCAGCCCCAGCATTTT. Amino acids: CASSKWTGGNQPQHF.